Given below is one T cell receptor beta chain in context. The germline V and J ends were trimmed by 3 bases and 6 bases, with 18 bases remaining between them. Germline CDR1 reads GTSNPN; CDR2 reads SVGIG (reference sequence). CDR3 length: 15 residues. The data stem from a study of blood T cell repertoires in COVID-19. In the study overall: Samples taken during acute and convalescent COVID-19 were collected in the United States, Italy and Spain. Nucleic acid was either cDNA or gDNA, and it came from T cells, B-cell-depleted T cells, or PBMCs.

Per the original data handling: Reference gene primer amplification gave nucleated cell count estimates. The repertoire was sequenced with immunoSEQ multiplex PCR; TCRdb's copy has only in-frame clones and lacks some. That table is the source of V, J and clone size, and D and trimming were worked out from the DNA. The sample lists a few hundred thousand clones, around 90% seen once, with approximately 0.7% in the top ten. The chain is built from TRBV30 and TRBJ1-5; weak D call: TRBD1 (6 bases). The specimen was peripheral blood. The TCR was taken from a human donor in a cohort sampled during active COVID-19. CDR3 amino acids: CAWSPRGSMGQPQHF. The CDR3 region has the DNA TGTGCCTGGAGCCCTAGGGGGTCCATGGGTCAGCCCCAGCATTTT.